This T cell receptor (beta chain) stems from a study of blood T cell repertoires in COVID-19. Background on the study: Spain, Italy and the United States supplied samples that represented acute and convalescent COVID-19. Sources were T cells, B-cell-depleted T cells, or PBMCs; the material itself was cDNA or gDNA.

Authors' analysis steps: Nucleated cell number was recorded as an estimate derived from reference gene primer amplification. Profiling relied on immunoSEQ multiplex PCR, and the TCRdb table lists in-frame clones only, not all of them. V, J and clone size are taken as reported in that table, and D and trimming were inferred from the DNA itself. Of under 300,000 clones listed, roughly 86% were seen once; the top ten hold more than 6.5%. The sample was peripheral blood. This receptor was identified in a woman in her sixties or seventies with active or convalescent COVID-19.

CDR3 DNA: TGTGCCAGCATGCGGGGCGGGGGCCAAGAGACCCAGTACTTC. Encoded protein: CASMRGGGQETQYF. V is TRBV5-4 and J is TRBJ2-5; 7 bases map to TRBD2. CDR3 length: 14 amino acids. Germline V CDR1 and CDR2: SGHNT, YYREEE (reference sequence). Losses at the gene ends were 6 bases for V and 1 base for J; bases not matched to a gene: 6.